Below are 12 T cell receptor beta chains sequenced from a single sample in a study of T cells in Graves' hyperthyroidism and ophthalmopathy. Using RNA transcripts as the source, TCR beta CDR3 regions were amplified. The TCR CDR3 first-round RT-PCR relied on the HTBI primer set. A single record per CDR3 protein comes from TCRdb applying MiXCR to the multiplex PCR reads. Counted here are some 300,000 distinct CDR3 sequences, 15% to 20% occurring once; the ten biggest clones make up approximately 37%. The sample consisted of blood. Receptors were obtained from a man aged 45 to 65 with Graves' ophthalmopathy.

The table lists this clonotype with a few counts. The chain carries TRBV20-1 and TRBJ1-2, with no clear D. The CDR3 runs to 13 residues. Per germline, CDR1 DFQATT and CDR2 SNEGSKA (reference sequence). Trimming stripped 5 bases from V and 6 bases from J, with 16 bases between. CDR3 in amino acids: CSAPPQASDGYTF. CDR3 nucleotide sequence: TGCAGTGCTCCCCCTCAGGCCAGCGATGGCTACACCTTC.

This clonotype was counted many times. The chain joins TRBV24-1 to TRBJ2-3; D is uncertain. Looked up from germline, CDR1 is KGHDR and CDR2 is SFDVKD. The CDR3 has 15 amino acids. Trimming removed 4 bases at V and 0 bases at J, with 10 bases between. The CDR3 loop is CATSDATESTDTQYF. The CDR3 DNA follows: TGTGCCACCAGTGACGCTACAGAAAGCACAGATACGCAGTATTTT.

This clonotype was counted many times. This chain uses TRBV18 with TRBJ2-3; D is undetermined. CDR3 length: 13 residues. The ends were cut back, 2 bases at V and 3 bases at J, with 6 bases in the middle. The germline V gene encodes CDR1 KGHSH and CDR2 LQKENI. CDR3 region: CASSPYQTDTQYF. The CDR3 DNA follows: TGTGCCAGCTCACCATACCAGACAGATACGCAGTATTTT.

This clonotype was counted ten times or more. The CDR3 nucleotides are TGTGCCAGCTCACCACCATCGGACAGGGGCTACGAGCAGTACTTC. Amino acids: CASSPPSDRGYEQYF. The chain is built from TRBV18 and TRBJ2-7; 9 bases line up with TRBD1. The CDR3 covers 15 residues. V shed 0 bases, J shed 3 bases, and the junction held 3 bases outside the gene matches. In germline, CDR1 is KGHSH, CDR2 LQKENI.

This chain links TRBV4-1 with TRBJ1-2; D is possibly TRBD1 (6 bases). V lost 1 base, J lost 1 base, and 16 bases lay in between. The CDR3 covers 17 residues. The germline V gene has CDR1 MGHRA and CDR2 YSYEKL. CDR3 sequence: CASSQGGRGRSNYGYTF. The CDR3 DNA is TGCGCCAGCAGCCAAGGGGGCAGGGGCCGGAGTAACTATGGCTACACCTTC.

This clonotype was counted only a few times. The chain carries TRBV19 and TRBJ1-4; D not resolved. Trimming removed 3 bases from V and 5 bases from J, with 10 bases in between. This CDR3 has 14 amino acids. Germline values: CDR1 LNHDA, CDR2 SQIVND (reference sequence). The CDR3 region is CASSISALNEKLFF. The DNA of the CDR3 is TGTGCCAGTAGTATTTCGGCCTTAAATGAAAAACTGTTTTTT.

This clonotype was found many times. This sequence joins TRBV20-1 and TRBJ2-7, with TRBD1 identical over 8 bases. This CDR3 has 16 amino acids. CDR1 and CDR2 (germline): DFQATT, SNEGSKA (reference sequence). Unmatched junction bases numbered 11, after V lost 1 base and J lost 3 bases. The CDR3 DNA is TGCAGTGCTAGAGTAATCGGACAGGGTGATTTCTACGAGCAGTACTTC. Its protein is CSARVIGQGDFYEQYF.

A note on this clonotype: Given a much more abundant clone one base away, this may be a read error. The chain recombines TRBV3-1 with TRBJ2-1, with a tentative D call TRBD2 (5 bases). With 10 bases removed from V and 5 bases from J, the gap between germline ends came to 21 bases. Looked up from germline, CDR1 is LGHDT and CDR2 is YNNKEL (reference sequence). This CDR3 spans 15 amino acids. The CDR3 nucleotides read TGTGCCAACAGTCCCCGGGGTACCATCCACAATGAGCAGTTCTTC. Protein: CANSPRGTIHNEQFF.

As DNA, the CDR3 is TGTGCCAGCAGTATGGACGGCTCTGGAAACACCATATATTTT. It specifies CASSMDGSGNTIYF. The chain employs TRBV28 and TRBJ1-3; D is undetermined. Germline CDR1 MDHEN, CDR2 SYDVKM. The ends were cut back, 5 bases at V and 0 bases at J, with 8 bases in the middle. The CDR3 runs to 14 residues.

This clonotype was observed many times. The V gene is TRBV11-2, the J gene TRBJ2-1; possibly TRBD1 for D (5 bases). The length of the CDR3 is 16 residues. Germline lookup yields CDR1 SGHAT and CDR2 FQNNGV. With 1 base removed from V and 4 bases from J, the gap between germline ends came to 14 bases. The CDR3 nucleotides are TGTGCCAGCAGCTTAGCTAGGGGCTCAGGATACAATGAGCAGTTCTTC. Protein sequence: CASSLARGSGYNEQFF. The full variable domain, its missing parts supplied by reference TRBV11-2 and TRBJ2-1, is EAGVAQSPRYKIIEKRQSVAFWCNPISGHATLYWYQQILGQGPKLLIQFQNNGVVDDSQLPKDRFSAERLKGVDSTLKIQPAKLEDSAVYLCASSLARGSGYNEQFFGPGTRLTVL.

This sequence joins TRBV20-1 and TRBJ2-7, with 10 positions matching TRBD2. CDR1 and CDR2 from the germline V gene are DFQATT and SNEGSKA (reference sequence). V gave up 5 bases and J gave up 6 bases; unmatched junction bases: 13. The CDR3 runs 15 residues. Here the CDR3 DNA reads TGCAGTGCTCACGGAGCGGGAGGGCCGAATGGCGAGCAGTACTTC. Translated: CSAHGAGGPNGEQYF.

This clonotype has more than one count but fewer than ten. V gene TRBV10-3 combines with J gene TRBJ2-7, with a possible D match to TRBD2 (5 bases). Germline CDR1 reads ENHRY; CDR2 reads SYGVKD. Trimming cost V 5 bases and J 5 bases, with 13 bases left between them. The CDR3 has 13 residues. CDR3 sequence: CAISFGERDEQYF. CDR3 DNA sequence: TGTGCCATCAGTTTCGGGGAACGGGACGAGCAGTACTTC.